The following is a T cell receptor beta chain sequence with its context. This clone appeared a single time. It has no known antigen specificity. No quality values exist for individual bases; no much larger clone is one base distant. The data stem from a study of blood T cell repertoires in COVID-19 (dated by TCRdb to about 2020). Concerning the study at large: Samples from collaborators originated in the United States, Italy and Spain and spanned both the acute and convalescent phases of COVID-19. Subjects who had been exposed to COVID-19, were actively infected with it, or had recovered from it provided the deeply sampled blood TCRbeta repertoires that made up the dataset. Where available, HLA class I and class II types were taken from metadata supplied by the sample provider and were not determined by assay-based typing. The repertoires were released in a freely available public database intended as a resource for research on the immune response to SARS-CoV-2. The prospective study material was composed of cDNA or gDNA derived from T cells, B-cell-depleted T cells, or PBMCs. Samples came from the ongoing ImmuneRACE study (first 160 participants) plus 1,254 subjects from 6 global collaborators. The sample metadata nearly always contained a de-identified subject ID, COVID-19 status, age in years and sex.

Reading from cysteine to phenylalanine, the CDR3 counts 15 amino acids. Kept here is only the CDR3 DNA, which spans 45 bases and is read in frame from base 1. V is cut back by 4 bases and J by 3 bases, with 3 bases in the junction unmatched. CDR1 and CDR2 are drawn from the germline V gene (reference sequence): SGHNT, YYREEE. The paper as a whole reports these results and caveats: How much clinical and demographic metadata was included differed by source and by participant, and the metadata was provided uncurated.

One collaborating source in Seattle enrolled patients while the patients were actively infected and followed the patients over time throughout the course of disease. The collaborating institutions used their own protocols to collect whole blood in K2EDTA tubes. For TCRbeta analysis, collaborators shipped samples in one of three forms: frozen whole blood, isolated PBMCs, or DNA extracted from either of those sample types. TCRbeta CDR3 regions were amplified from genomic DNA by means of the immunoSEQ Assay, a bias-controlled multiplex PCR. As for the authors' bioinformatics: The number of nucleated cells in each sample was estimated by amplification of reference gene primers within the assay. To quantify the absolute abundance of each unique TCRbeta CDR3 rearrangement, sequence reads were collapsed and filtered. Productive Simpson clonality was computed per sample as the square root of Simpson's diversity index over productive rearrangements. The clones in this table, taken by TCRdb from immuneACCESS, are in-frame only. Not every clone is retained; where verified, under half of the shortfall comes from an unresolved V gene, and the cause of the rest is unknown. D and trimming come from the DNA, and the V and J calls and clone size come from that table. In this sample the table shows 150,000 to 200,000 clones, 80% to 90% of which occur a single time. 9% to 15% of the sample comes from the top ten.

The rearrangement combines TRBV5-4 with TRBJ2-1, with 11 bases aligning to TRBD2. Sequencing used peripheral blood. The receptor was isolated from a woman of 80 years or more with COVID-19, enrolled during active disease. The DNA reads TGTGCCAGCAGCAGGGGACTAGCGGACTACAATGAGCAGTTCTTC. Translated, this is CASSRGLADYNEQFF.